Presented here are 20 T cell receptor beta chains from one specimen sequenced in a study of T cell responses to AZD1222 COVID-19 vaccine. Profiled with immunoSEQ multiplex PCR; TCRdb holds only in-frame clones, not every one. The sample has 85,000 or so clones; 75% to 95% are singletons. The source was peripheral blood, collected 28 days after the second AZD1222 dose. The receptors were sampled from an adult who received the AZD1222 COVID-19 vaccine.

V and J are TRBV28 and TRBJ2-7, with TRBD1 identical over 9 bases. CDR1 MDHEN and CDR2 SYDVKM come from the germline V gene. The CDR3 length is 15 residues. After removal of 3 bases from V and 3 bases from J, the junction contained 6 bases not matched to a gene. The CDR3 is CASSLVETGGYEQYF. CDR3 nucleotide sequence: TGTGCCAGCAGTTTGGTTGAGACAGGGGGCTACGAGCAGTACTTC. The full variable domain, completed using reference TRBV28 and TRBJ2-7, is DVKVTQSSRYLVKRTGEKVFLECVQDMDHENMFWYRQDPGLGLRLIYFSYDVKMKEKGDIPEGYSVSREKKERFSLILESASTNQTSMYLCASSLVETGGYEQYFGPGTRLTVT.

The chain has TRBV9 and TRBJ2-3; the D gene could be TRBD1 or TRBD2 (5 bases each). Germline CDR1 reads SGDLS; CDR2 reads YYNGEE. V was clipped by 4 bases and J by 2 bases, with 17 bases between them. CDR3 size: 16 residues. CDR3: CASSLTGTTSTDTQYF. The CDR3 DNA reads as TGTGCCAGCAGCCTCACCGGGACCACCTCCACAGATACGCAGTATTTT.

V is TRBV6-5 and J is TRBJ1-4, with D perhaps TRBD1 (6 bases). The CDR3 totals 14 residues. V was clipped by 4 bases and J by 3 bases, with 9 bases between them. CDR1 MNHEY and CDR2 SVGAGI come from the germline V gene. The CDR3 is CASSFQGSNEKLFF. DNA of the CDR3: TGTGCCAGCAGTTTTCAGGGGTCTAATGAAAAACTGTTTTTT.

The chain employs TRBV6-1 and TRBJ2-1; perhaps TRBD2 as D (6 bases). Germline V gives CDR1 MNHNS, CDR2 SASEGT. The CDR3 runs 17 residues. The V and J ends lost 2 bases and 1 base respectively, with 15 bases between them. The CDR3 DNA is TGTGCCAGCAGTGAAACAGGTGCCAGCGGGTCCTACAATGAGCAGTTCTTC. It translates to CASSETGASGSYNEQFF.

The chain links TRBV14 to TRBJ2-7; D is perhaps TRBD2 (7 bases). Germline V CDR1 and CDR2: SGHDN, FVKESK. CDR3 length equals 16 residues. Trimming pared 3 bases from V and 2 bases from J, leaving 17 bases between. CDR3 nucleotide sequence: TGTGCCAGCAGCCAGCCCGGGGGGCCAGCCCCCTACGAGCAGTACTTC. Its translation: CASSQPGGPAPYEQYF.

The chain links TRBV18 to TRBJ1-2, with 8 bases that match TRBD1. This CDR3 comprises 15 residues. Trimming took 3 bases from V and 4 from J; bases not matched to a gene: 7. Germline CDR1 KGHSH, CDR2 LQKENI. The CDR3 DNA reads as TGTGCCAGCTCACCGAGGACAGGGAAGGGCTATGGCTACACCTTC. It translates to CASSPRTGKGYGYTF.

J is TRBJ2-1 and V is TRBV3-1 (or the pseudogene TRBV3-2), with 15 bases matching TRBD2. Germline V gives CDR1 LGHDT, CDR2 YNNKEL (reference sequence). The CDR3 has 17 amino acids. Unmatched junction bases numbered 9, after V lost 3 bases and J lost 9 bases. Written as DNA, the CDR3 is TGTGCCAGCAGCCAGATAAAAGGACTAGCGGGAGGGGGTGAGCAGTTCTTC. Protein sequence: CASSQIKGLAGGGEQFF.

This clone was counted a single time. V is TRBV5-1 and J is TRBJ1-1; D remains unclear. The germline gives CDR1 SGHRS, CDR2 YFSETQ. The V and J ends lost 1 base and 5 bases respectively, with 6 bases between them. The CDR3 spans 12 residues. CDR3 bases: TGCGCCAGCAGCTTGAGCAAAACTGAAGCTTTCTTT. It translates to CASSLSKTEAFF.

The chain combines TRBV5-4 with TRBJ1-3, with D perhaps matching TRBD1 (6 bases). CDR3 length: 14 residues. The germline V gene encodes CDR1 SGHNT and CDR2 YYREEE (reference sequence). V gave up 5 bases and J gave up 1 base, with 10 bases separating them. The CDR3 DNA follows: TGTGCCAGCAGGGTACAGGGTTCTGGAAACACCATATATTTT. This gives the protein CASRVQGSGNTIYF.

The rearrangement joins TRBV9 to TRBJ2-5; 8 nucleotides agree with TRBD1. The CDR3 length is 14 residues. CDR1 is SGDLS and CDR2 is YYNGEE in the germline V gene. Trimming removed 0 bases from V and 5 bases from J; junction bases left unmatched: 3. CDR3 loop: CASSVGQGLETQYF. The CDR3, as DNA: TGTGCCAGCAGCGTAGGACAGGGGTTGGAGACCCAGTACTTC.

V usage is TRBV7-9 and J usage is TRBJ1-1, with TRBD1 matching 9 bases. The junction had 8 bases not matched to a gene; V was cut back by 4 bases and J by 2 bases. Per germline, CDR1 SEHNR and CDR2 FQNEAQ (reference sequence). The CDR3 has 16 amino acids. The CDR3 DNA follows: TGTGCCAGCAGCTCCCGGGGGACAGGGAGTAACACTGAAGCTTTCTTT. It specifies CASSSRGTGSNTEAFF.

The rearrangement links TRBV5-1 to TRBJ2-3; TRBD2 matches at 12 bases. The CDR3 has 15 residues. Looked up from germline, CDR1 is SGHRS and CDR2 is YFSETQ. V was pared by 5 bases and J by 2 bases, with 3 bases of the junction left unmatched. This CDR3 is CASSRLAGATDTQYF. The CDR3 region has the DNA TGCGCCAGCAGTAGACTAGCGGGAGCCACAGATACGCAGTATTTT.

V gene TRBV5-8 combines with J gene TRBJ1-2; 9 bases align to TRBD1. CDR1 is SGHTS and CDR2 is YDEGEE in the germline V gene. The CDR3 extends over 15 amino acids. Unmatched junction bases numbered 4, after V lost 4 bases and J lost 0 bases. This CDR3 reads CASSQWTGANYGYTF. Written as DNA, the CDR3 is TGTGCCAGCAGCCAATGGACAGGGGCTAACTATGGCTACACCTTC. Complete variable domain (other parts from reference TRBV5-8 and TRBJ1-2): EAGVTQSPTHLIKTRGQQATLRCSPISGHTSVYWYQQALGLGLQFLLWYDEGEERNRGNFPPRFSGRQFPNYSSELNVNALELEDSALYLCASSQWTGANYGYTFGSGTRLTVV.

V is TRBV28 and J is TRBJ1-2; no clear D gene. The ends were cut back, 4 bases at V and 8 bases at J, with 11 bases in the middle. This CDR3 region has 12 residues. CDR1 MDHEN and CDR2 SYDVKM come from the germline V gene. CDR3 residues: CASSSLGWGYTF. In DNA form, the CDR3 reads TGTGCCAGCAGTTCACTCGGGTGGGGCTACACCTTC.

The chain uses TRBV19 and TRBJ1-2; no clear D. Germline V gene sequence: CDR1 LNHDA, CDR2 SQIVND (reference sequence). The CDR3 is 14 amino acids. V shed 5 bases and J shed 1 base, with 11 bases lying between them. CDR3 nucleotide sequence: TGTGCCAGTAGTGGGGTCGCTGGTAACTATGGCTACACCTTC. This gives the protein CASSGVAGNYGYTF.

The rearrangement links TRBV14 to TRBJ1-6, with D hard to call. The CDR3 loop spans 13 amino acids. CDR1 and CDR2 from the germline V gene are SGHDN and FVKESK. Trimming cost V 4 bases and J 13 bases, with 14 bases left between them. CDR3 coding DNA: TGTGCCAGCAGCCGAAGACCCGACCTGCCCCTCCACTTT. Translating it yields CASSRRPDLPLHF.

The CDR3 DNA follows: TGCGCCAGCAGCCCAGAAGGTGATGAGACCCAGTACTTC. The encoded protein is CASSPEGDETQYF. This rearrangement joins TRBV5-1 to TRBJ2-5, with D hard to call. Germline-derived CDR1 and CDR2 are SGHRS and YFSETQ. The CDR3 covers 13 residues. The germline V and J ends were trimmed by 4 bases and 5 bases, with 12 bases remaining between them.

V usage is TRBV7-6 and J usage is TRBJ2-3; possible D gene TRBD2, 7 bases. CDR1 and CDR2 (germline): SGHVS, FNYEAQ. The CDR3 sequence is 16 residues long. V lost 1 base to trimming and J lost 4 bases, with 15 bases between them. This CDR3 is CASSLVGGLGADTQYF. The CDR3 bases are TGTGCCAGCAGCTTAGTGGGGGGGCTCGGGGCAGATACGCAGTATTTT.

CDR3 sequence: CASSQDTLAEEQYF. The CDR3 nucleotides read TGTGCCAGCAGCCAAGATACACTAGCGGAGGAGCAGTACTTC. This sequence joins TRBV4-2 and TRBJ2-7; 8 bases align to TRBD2. The CDR3 runs to 14 residues. In germline, CDR1 is LGHNA, CDR2 YNFKEQ. The ends lost 0 bases at V and 7 bases at J; junction bases unmatched: 5.

The chain employs TRBV6-6 and TRBJ2-5, with D maybe TRBD1 (5 bases). The V and J ends lost 8 bases and 4 bases respectively, with 8 bases between them. The germline gives CDR1 MNHNY, CDR2 SVGAGI (reference sequence). This CDR3 is 11 amino acids long. CDR3: CASGRGETQYF. The CDR3, as DNA: TGTGCCAGCGGAAGGGGAGAGACCCAGTACTTC.